The rows below give T cell receptor beta chains drawn from one sample of a study of memory CD4+ T cells and cytomegalovirus serostatus. Assay used: immunoSEQ multiplex PCR; TCRdb lists only in-frame clones, some missing. The sample lists around 60,000 clones; approximately 80% were seen once. Material: memory CD4+ T cells from blood. The receptors were gathered from an adult in good health and CMV-seronegative. The CDR3 runs from the conserved cysteine through the conserved F or W. Clone sizes are given selectively: once, few, many, or a class where the clone is expanded.

v_gene: TRBV7-8; abundance: NA; j_gene: TRBJ2-7; CDR3aa: CASSLDPGPGEQYF
v_gene: TRBV5-4; abundance: few; j_gene: TRBJ2-5; CDR3aa: CASSDTIGGQETQYF
v_gene: TRBV5-6; abundance: once; j_gene: TRBJ1-2; CDR3aa: CASSLGEGGYGYTF
v_gene: TRBV28; abundance: NA; j_gene: TRBJ2-1; CDR3aa: CASSSGRRDEQFF
v_gene: TRBV15; abundance: NA; j_gene: TRBJ1-4; CDR3aa: CATSRDKAGRGTNEKLFF
v_gene: TRBV7-9; abundance: NA; j_gene: TRBJ1-1; CDR3aa: CASSDDTKAFF
v_gene: TRBV20-1; abundance: NA; j_gene: TRBJ1-3; CDR3aa: CSARDPNTIYF
v_gene: TRBV7-2; abundance: few; j_gene: TRBJ1-2; CDR3aa: CASSSFRGRVDGYTF
v_gene: TRBV5-6; abundance: NA; j_gene: TRBJ2-7; CDR3aa: CASSLRGTGGYEQYF
v_gene: TRBV30; abundance: NA; j_gene: TRBJ2-7; CDR3aa: CAWRGVGEQYF
v_gene: TRBV7-9; abundance: NA; j_gene: TRBJ1-1; CDR3aa: CASSPPQELNTEAFF
v_gene: TRBV7-7; abundance: few; j_gene: TRBJ2-7; CDR3aa: CASPGGGMVAGAHPDHEQYF
v_gene: TRBV10-3; abundance: NA; j_gene: TRBJ2-1; CDR3aa: CAISGTSAGEQFF
v_gene: TRBV19; abundance: few; j_gene: TRBJ1-5; CDR3aa: CASTPDRGNQPQHF
v_gene: TRBV11-1; abundance: NA; j_gene: TRBJ2-7; CDR3aa: CASTRGTHGEQYF
v_gene: TRBV2; abundance: NA; j_gene: TRBJ2-3; CDR3aa: CASKKEAVSLWGTDTQYF
v_gene: TRBV4-1; abundance: NA; j_gene: TRBJ2-3; CDR3aa: CASSQGATDTQYF
v_gene: TRBV18; abundance: NA; j_gene: TRBJ1-5; CDR3aa: CASSQGTAAQPQHF
v_gene: TRBV11-3; abundance: NA; j_gene: TRBJ2-1; CDR3aa: CASSLVGQGLYNEQFF
v_gene: TRBV6-5; abundance: NA; j_gene: TRBJ2-2; CDR3aa: CASRETRTGRGELFF
v_gene: TRBV27; abundance: NA; j_gene: TRBJ1-5; CDR3aa: CASSSQGVEQPQHF
v_gene: TRBV5-1; abundance: NA; j_gene: TRBJ2-1; CDR3aa: CASSSNPTAGEDEQFF
v_gene: TRBV2; abundance: NA; j_gene: TRBJ1-6; CDR3aa: CASREKPGMPNSPLHF
v_gene: TRBV27; abundance: NA; j_gene: TRBJ1-2; CDR3aa: CASSWHNSNYGYTF
v_gene: TRBV2; abundance: NA; j_gene: TRBJ1-4; CDR3aa: CASSEMLIYEKLFF
v_gene: TRBV19; abundance: NA; j_gene: TRBJ2-6; CDR3aa: CASSIPRGSGANVLTF
v_gene: TRBV7-9; abundance: NA; j_gene: TRBJ1-1; CDR3aa: CASSVSSNTEAFF
v_gene: TRBV7-2; abundance: NA; j_gene: TRBJ2-3; CDR3aa: CASSSGQATQYF